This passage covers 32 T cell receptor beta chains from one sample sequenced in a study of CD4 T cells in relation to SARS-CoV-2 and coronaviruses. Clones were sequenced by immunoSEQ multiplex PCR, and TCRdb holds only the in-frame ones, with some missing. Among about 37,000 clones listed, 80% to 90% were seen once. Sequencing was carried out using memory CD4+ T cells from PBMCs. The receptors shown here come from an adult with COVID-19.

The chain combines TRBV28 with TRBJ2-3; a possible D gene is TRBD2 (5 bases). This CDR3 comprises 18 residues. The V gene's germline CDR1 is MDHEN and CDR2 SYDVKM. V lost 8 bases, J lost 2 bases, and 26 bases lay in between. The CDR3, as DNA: TGTGCCAGCCGTCGATTAAAAGGGAGTGGGGTTACCACAGATACGCAGTATTTT. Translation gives CASRRLKGSGVTTDTQYF. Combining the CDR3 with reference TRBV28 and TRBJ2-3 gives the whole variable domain DVKVTQSSRYLVKRTGEKVFLECVQDMDHENMFWYRQDPGLGLRLIYFSYDVKMKEKGDIPEGYSVSREKKERFSLILESASTNQTSMYLCASRRLKGSGVTTDTQYFGPGTRLTVL.

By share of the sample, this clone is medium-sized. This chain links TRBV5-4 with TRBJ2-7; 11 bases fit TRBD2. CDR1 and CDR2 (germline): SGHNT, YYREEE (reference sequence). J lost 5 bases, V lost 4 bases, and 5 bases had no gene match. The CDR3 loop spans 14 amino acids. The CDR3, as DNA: TGTGCCAGCAGCGATAGCGGGAGGGACAACGAGCAGTACTTC. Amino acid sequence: CASSDSGRDNEQYF.

CDR3 residues: CAWSTGKTGNIQYF. CDR3 bases: TGTGCCTGGAGTACCGGCAAAACGGGAAACATTCAGTACTTC. The J gene is TRBJ2-4, the V gene TRBV30; D uncertain. V gave up 2 bases and J gave up 6 bases, with 14 bases separating them. CDR3 size: 14 residues. Per germline, CDR1 GTSNPN and CDR2 SVGIG (reference sequence).

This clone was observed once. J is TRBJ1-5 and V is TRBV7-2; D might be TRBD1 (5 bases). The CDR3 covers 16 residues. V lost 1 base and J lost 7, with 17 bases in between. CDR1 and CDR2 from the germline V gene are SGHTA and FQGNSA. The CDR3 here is CASSLDFSGTGQPQHF. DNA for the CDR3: TGTGCCAGCAGCTTAGATTTTTCGGGGACGGGCCAGCCCCAGCATTTT. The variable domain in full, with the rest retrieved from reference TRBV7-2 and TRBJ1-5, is GAGVSQSPSNKVTEKGKDVELRCDPISGHTALYWYRQSLGQGLEFLIYFQGNSAPDKSGLPSDRFSAERTGGSVSTLTIQRTQQEDSAVYLCASSLDFSGTGQPQHFGDGTRLSIL.

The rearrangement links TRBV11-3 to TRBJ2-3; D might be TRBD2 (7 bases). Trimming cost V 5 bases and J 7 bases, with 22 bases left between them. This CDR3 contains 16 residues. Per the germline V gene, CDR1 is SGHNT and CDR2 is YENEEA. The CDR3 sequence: CASSPGEGDLTNTQYF. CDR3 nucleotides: TGTGCCAGCAGCCCCGGGGAGGGGGATTTAACAAATACGCAGTATTTT.

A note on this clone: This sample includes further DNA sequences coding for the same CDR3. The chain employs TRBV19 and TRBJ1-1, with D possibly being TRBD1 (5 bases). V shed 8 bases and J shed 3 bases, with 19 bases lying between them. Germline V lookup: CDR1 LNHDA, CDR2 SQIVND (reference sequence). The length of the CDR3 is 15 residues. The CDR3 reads CASLRDPSWYTEAFF. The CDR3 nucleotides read TGTGCCAGTTTACGGGACCCCTCGTGGTACACTGAAGCTTTCTTT.

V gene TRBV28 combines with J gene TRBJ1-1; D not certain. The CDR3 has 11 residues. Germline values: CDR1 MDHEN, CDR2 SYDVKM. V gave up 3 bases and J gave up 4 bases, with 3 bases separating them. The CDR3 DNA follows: TGTGCCAGCAGTTTCATCACTGAAGCTTTCTTT. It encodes CASSFITEAFF. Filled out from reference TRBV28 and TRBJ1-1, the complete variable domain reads DVKVTQSSRYLVKRTGEKVFLECVQDMDHENMFWYRQDPGLGLRLIYFSYDVKMKEKGDIPEGYSVSREKKERFSLILESASTNQTSMYLCASSFITEAFFGQGTRLTVV.

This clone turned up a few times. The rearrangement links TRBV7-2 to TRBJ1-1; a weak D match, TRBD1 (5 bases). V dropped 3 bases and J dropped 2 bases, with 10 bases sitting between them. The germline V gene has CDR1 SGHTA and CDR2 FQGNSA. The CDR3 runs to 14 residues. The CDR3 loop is CASSLGRSNTEAFF. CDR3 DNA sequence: TGTGCCAGCAGCTTGGGACGAAGTAACACTGAAGCTTTCTTT.

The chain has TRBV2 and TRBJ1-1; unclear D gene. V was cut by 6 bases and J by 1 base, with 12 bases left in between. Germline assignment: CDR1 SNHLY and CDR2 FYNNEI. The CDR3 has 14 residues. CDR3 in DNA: TGTGCCAGCAGCGGATTGAGACAGAACACTGAAGCTTTCTTT. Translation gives CASSGLRQNTEAFF.

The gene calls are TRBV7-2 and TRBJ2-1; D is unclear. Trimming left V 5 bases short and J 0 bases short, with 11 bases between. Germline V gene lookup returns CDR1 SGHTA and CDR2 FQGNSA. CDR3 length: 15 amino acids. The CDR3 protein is CASSPDRSSYNEQFF. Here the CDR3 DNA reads TGTGCCAGCAGCCCCGACCGGAGCTCCTACAATGAGCAGTTCTTC.

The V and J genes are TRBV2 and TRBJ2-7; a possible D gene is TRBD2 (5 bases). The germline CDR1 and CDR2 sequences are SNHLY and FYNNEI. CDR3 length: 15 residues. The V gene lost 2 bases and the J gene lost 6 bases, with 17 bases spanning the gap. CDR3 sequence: CASSEIRGNPGEQYF. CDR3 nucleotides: TGTGCCAGCAGTGAAATCCGGGGAAACCCGGGCGAGCAGTACTTC.

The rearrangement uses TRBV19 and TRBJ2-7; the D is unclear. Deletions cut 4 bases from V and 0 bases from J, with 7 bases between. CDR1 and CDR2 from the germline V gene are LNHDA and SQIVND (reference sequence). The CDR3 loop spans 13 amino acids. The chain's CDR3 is CASSSGSSYEQYF. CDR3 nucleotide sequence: TGTGCCAGTAGTAGCGGAAGCTCCTACGAGCAGTACTTC.

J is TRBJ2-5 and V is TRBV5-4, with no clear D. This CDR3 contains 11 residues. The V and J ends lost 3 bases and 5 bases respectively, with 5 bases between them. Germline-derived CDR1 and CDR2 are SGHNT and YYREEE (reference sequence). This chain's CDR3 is CASSSLETQYF. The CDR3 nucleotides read TGTGCCAGCAGCTCCCTGGAGACCCAGTACTTC.

The chain's CDR3 is CASSLSGLAVYNEQFF. CDR3 nucleotides: TGTGCCAGCAGCTTATCTGGGCTAGCGGTGTACAATGAGCAGTTCTTC. The chain couples TRBV9 to TRBJ2-1; TRBD2 aligns across 7 bases. Germline V gene sequence: CDR1 SGDLS, CDR2 YYNGEE. V was pared by 4 bases and J by 4 bases, with 11 bases of the junction left unmatched. This CDR3 is built from 16 residues.

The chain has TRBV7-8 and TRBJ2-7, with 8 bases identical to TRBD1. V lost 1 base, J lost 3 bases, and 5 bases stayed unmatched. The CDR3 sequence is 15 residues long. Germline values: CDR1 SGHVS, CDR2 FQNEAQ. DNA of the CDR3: TGTGCCAGCAGCTTAGTTCGGGACAGGAACTACGAGCAGTACTTC. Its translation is CASSLVRDRNYEQYF.

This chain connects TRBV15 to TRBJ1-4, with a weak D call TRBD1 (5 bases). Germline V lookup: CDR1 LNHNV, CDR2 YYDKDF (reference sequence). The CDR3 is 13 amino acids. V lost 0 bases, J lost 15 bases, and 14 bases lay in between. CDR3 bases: TGTGCCACCAGCAGAGACTCTGGGAGCAGGGTGTTTTTT. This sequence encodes CATSRDSGSRVFF.

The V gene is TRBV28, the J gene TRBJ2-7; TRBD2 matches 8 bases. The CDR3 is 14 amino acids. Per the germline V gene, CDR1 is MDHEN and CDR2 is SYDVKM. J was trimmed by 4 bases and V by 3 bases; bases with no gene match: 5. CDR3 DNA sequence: TGTGCCAGCAGTTTGCAGCGGGAGTTTTACGAGCAGTACTTC. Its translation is CASSLQREFYEQYF.

As DNA, the CDR3 is TGTGCTAGTGGTTCTCCGGGACAGGGCTCTCATTCACCCCTCCACTTT. Translated, it gives CASGSPGQGSHSPLHF. This chain connects TRBV12-5 to TRBJ1-6; 9 nucleotides agree with TRBD1. J lost 8 bases, V lost 4 bases, and 9 bases had no gene match. The length of the CDR3 is 16 residues. Germline V CDR1 and CDR2: LGHNT, FRNRAP.

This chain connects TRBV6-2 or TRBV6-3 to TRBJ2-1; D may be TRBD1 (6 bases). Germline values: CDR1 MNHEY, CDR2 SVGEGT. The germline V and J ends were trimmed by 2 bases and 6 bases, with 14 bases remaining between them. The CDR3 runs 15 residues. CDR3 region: CASSYRGFLSNEQFF. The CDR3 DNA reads TGTGCCAGCAGTTACAGGGGGTTTTTGAGCAATGAGCAGTTCTTC.

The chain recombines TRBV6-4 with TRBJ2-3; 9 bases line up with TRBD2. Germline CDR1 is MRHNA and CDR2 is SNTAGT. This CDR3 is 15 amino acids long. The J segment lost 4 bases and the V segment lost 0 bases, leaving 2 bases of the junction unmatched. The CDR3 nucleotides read TGTGCCAGCAGTGACTCGGCGGGAGGGTCAGATACGCAGTATTTT. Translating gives CASSDSAGGSDTQYF.

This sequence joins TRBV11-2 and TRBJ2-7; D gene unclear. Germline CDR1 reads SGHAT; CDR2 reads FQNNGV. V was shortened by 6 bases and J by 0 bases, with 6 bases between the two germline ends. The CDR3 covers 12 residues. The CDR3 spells CASSRSSYEQYF. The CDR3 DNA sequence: TGTGCCAGCAGTCGAAGCTCCTACGAGCAGTACTTC.

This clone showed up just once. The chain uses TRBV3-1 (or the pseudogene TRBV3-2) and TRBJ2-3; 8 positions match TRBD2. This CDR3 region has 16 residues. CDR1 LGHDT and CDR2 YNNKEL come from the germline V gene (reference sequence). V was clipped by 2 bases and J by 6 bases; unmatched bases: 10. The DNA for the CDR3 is TGTGCCAGCAGCCAACCCGCCCAGCGGGAGACTGATACGCAGTATTTT. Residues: CASSQPAQRETDTQYF.

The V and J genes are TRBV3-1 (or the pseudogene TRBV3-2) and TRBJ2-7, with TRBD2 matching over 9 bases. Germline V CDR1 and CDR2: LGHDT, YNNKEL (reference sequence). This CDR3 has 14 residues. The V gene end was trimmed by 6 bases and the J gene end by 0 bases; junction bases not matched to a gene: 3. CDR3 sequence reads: CASSPSGTSYEQYF. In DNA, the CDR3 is TGTGCCAGCAGTCCTAGCGGGACCTCCTACGAGCAGTACTTC.

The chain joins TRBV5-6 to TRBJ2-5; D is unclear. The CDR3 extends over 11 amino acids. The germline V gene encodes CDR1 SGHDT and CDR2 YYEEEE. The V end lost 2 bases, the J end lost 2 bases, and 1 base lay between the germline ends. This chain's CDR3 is CASSFQETQYF. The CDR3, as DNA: TGTGCCAGCAGCTTTCAAGAGACCCAGTACTTC.

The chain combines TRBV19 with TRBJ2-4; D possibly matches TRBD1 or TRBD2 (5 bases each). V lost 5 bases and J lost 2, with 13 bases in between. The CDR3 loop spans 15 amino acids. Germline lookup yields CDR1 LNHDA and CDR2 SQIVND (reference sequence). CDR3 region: CASSARDGSKNIQYF. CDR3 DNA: TGTGCCAGTAGTGCCCGGGACGGCTCCAAAAACATTCAGTACTTC.

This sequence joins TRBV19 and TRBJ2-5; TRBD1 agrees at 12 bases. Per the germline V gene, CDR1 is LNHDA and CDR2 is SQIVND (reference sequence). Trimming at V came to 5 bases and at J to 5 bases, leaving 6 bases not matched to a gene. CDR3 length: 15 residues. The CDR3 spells CASSAGTGGRETQYF. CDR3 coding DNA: TGTGCCAGTAGTGCCGGGACAGGGGGCCGGGAGACCCAGTACTTC. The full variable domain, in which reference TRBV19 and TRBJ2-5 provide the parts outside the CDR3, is DGGITQSPKYLFRKEGQNVTLSCEQNLNHDAMYWYRQDPGQGLRLIYYSQIVNDFQKGDIAEGYSVSREKKESFPLTVTSAQKNPTAFYLCASSAGTGGRETQYFGPGTRLLVL.

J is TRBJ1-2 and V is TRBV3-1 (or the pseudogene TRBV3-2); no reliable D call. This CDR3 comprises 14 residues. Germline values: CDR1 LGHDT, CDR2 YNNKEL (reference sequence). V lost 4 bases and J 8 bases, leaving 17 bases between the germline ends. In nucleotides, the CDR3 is TGTGCCAGCAGCCCGTTGACCGGATTGGGAGGCTACACCTTC. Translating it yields CASSPLTGLGGYTF.

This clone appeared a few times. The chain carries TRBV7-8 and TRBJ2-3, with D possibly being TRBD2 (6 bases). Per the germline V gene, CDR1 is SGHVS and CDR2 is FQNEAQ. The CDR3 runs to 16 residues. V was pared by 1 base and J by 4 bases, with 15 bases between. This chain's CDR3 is CASSLVGGVSPDTQYF. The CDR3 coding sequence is TGTGCCAGCAGCTTAGTCGGGGGAGTTAGCCCAGATACGCAGTATTTT.

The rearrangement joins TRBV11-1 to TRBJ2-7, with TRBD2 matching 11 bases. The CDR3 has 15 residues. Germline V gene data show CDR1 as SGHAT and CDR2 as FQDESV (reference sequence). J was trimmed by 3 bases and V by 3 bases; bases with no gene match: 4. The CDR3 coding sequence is TGTGCCAGCAGCTTTTCGACTAGCGGGAACTACGAGCAGTACTTC. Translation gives CASSFSTSGNYEQYF.

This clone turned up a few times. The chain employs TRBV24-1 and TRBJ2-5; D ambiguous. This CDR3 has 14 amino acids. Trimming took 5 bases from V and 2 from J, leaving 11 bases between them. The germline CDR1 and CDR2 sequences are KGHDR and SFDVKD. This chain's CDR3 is CATSGPLGQETQYF. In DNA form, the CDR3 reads TGTGCCACCAGTGGTCCTCTGGGGCAAGAGACCCAGTACTTC.

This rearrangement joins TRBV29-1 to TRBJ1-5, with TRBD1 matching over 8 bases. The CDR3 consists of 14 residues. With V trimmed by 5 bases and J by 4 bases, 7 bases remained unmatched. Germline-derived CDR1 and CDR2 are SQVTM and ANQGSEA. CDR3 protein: CSVSRGQGNQPQHF. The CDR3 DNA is TGCAGCGTTTCCCGAGGACAGGGTAATCAGCCCCAGCATTTT.

The DNA for the CDR3 is TGCGCCAGTAGACTAGCGGGAAAATATGAGCAGTTCTTC. Amino acids: CASRLAGKYEQFF. The chain uses TRBV10-2 and TRBJ2-1; 11 nucleotides match TRBD2. The CDR3 contains 13 residues. The germline CDR1 and CDR2 sequences are WSHSY and SAAADI. Trimming removed 9 bases from V and 8 bases from J; junction bases left unmatched: 6.